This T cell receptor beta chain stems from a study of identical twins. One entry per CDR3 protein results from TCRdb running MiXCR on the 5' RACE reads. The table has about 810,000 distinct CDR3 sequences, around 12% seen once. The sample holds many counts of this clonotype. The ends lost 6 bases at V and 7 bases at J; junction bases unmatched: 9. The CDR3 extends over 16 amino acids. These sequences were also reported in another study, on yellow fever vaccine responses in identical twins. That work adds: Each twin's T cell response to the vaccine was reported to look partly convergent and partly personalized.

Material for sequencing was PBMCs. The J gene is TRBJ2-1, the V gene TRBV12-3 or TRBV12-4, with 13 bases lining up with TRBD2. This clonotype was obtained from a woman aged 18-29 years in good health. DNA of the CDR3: TGTGCCAGCAGCCCCGGACTAGCGGGAGTATCTAATGAGCAGTTCTTC. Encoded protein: CASSPGLAGVSNEQFF.